This T cell receptor (beta chain) was documented in a study of blood T cell repertoires in COVID-19. Study in general: The study drew acute and convalescent COVID-19 samples from the United States, Italy and Spain.

There are 14 residues in the CDR3. Looked up from germline, CDR1 is SGHTA and CDR2 is FQGTGA. The V and J ends lost 5 bases and 6 bases, in that order; junction bases with no gene match: 4. In the authors' methods: Reference gene primer amplification gave nucleated cell count estimates. The table came from immunoSEQ multiplex PCR; TCRdb's copy has only in-frame clones and leaves some out. That table is the source of V, J and clone size, and D and trimming were worked out from the DNA. Of 90,000 to 150,000 clones in the sample, around 79% were seen once. Sequenced material: peripheral blood. This sequence was found in a man aged 45-60 years with acute or convalescent COVID-19. The gene calls are TRBV7-3 and TRBJ2-1; 10 bases match TRBD2. The CDR3 region is CASSERGGSNEQFF. In DNA, the CDR3 is TGTGCCAGCAGCGAGCGGGGGGGCAGCAATGAGCAGTTCTTC.